This TCR beta chain originates from a study of blood T cell dynamics during melanoma immunotherapy. The overall study: First-line therapy was either pembrolizumab or nivolumab with ipilimumab for metastatic melanoma. Study outcomes and limitations: Whether repertoire-driving clones were melanoma-specific could not be determined.

Time point of the sample: pre-treatment baseline. At 12 weeks after first infusion, RECIST 1.1 defined response for most patients. This CDR3 contains 14 residues. CDR1 is MDHEN, CDR2 SYDVKM, per germline. Trimming took 5 bases from V and 5 from J, leaving 13 bases between them. Sequencing used immunoSEQ multiplex PCR; TCRdb keeps in-frame clones, though not all of them. Among around 7,000 clones, about 86% were seen once, and the ten largest hold around 15%. A remark on this clone: The antigen is not known.

Material: blood, obtained from a patient treated with checkpoint blockade. This TCR was sampled from a human donor with melanoma. The genes are TRBV28 and TRBJ1-5; tentative D call: TRBD1 (5 bases). DNA of the CDR3: TGTGCCAGCAGTGGGGGACGAGCGGATCAGCCCCAGCATTTT. Translating it yields CASSGGRADQPQHF.